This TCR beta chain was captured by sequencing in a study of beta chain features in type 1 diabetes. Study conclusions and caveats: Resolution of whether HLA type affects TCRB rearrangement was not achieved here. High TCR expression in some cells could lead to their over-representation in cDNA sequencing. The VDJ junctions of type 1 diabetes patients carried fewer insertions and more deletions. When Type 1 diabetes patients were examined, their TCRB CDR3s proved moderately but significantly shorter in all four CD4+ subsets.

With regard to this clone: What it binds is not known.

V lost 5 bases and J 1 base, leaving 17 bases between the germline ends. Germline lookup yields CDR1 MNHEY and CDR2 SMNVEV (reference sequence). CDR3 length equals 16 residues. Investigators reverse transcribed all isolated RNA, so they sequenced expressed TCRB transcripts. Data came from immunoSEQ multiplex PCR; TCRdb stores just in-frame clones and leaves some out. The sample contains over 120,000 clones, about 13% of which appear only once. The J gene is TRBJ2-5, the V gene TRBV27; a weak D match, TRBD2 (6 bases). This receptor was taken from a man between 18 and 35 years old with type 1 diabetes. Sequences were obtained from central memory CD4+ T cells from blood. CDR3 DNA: TGTGCCAGCAGTACCCGACTAGTAGCCCTCCAAGAGACCCAGTACTTC. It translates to CASSTRLVALQETQYF.